Shown below are 12 T cell receptor beta chains from a single sample sequenced in a study of shared clonotypes between healthy human individuals. CD45RO-negative CD8 cells positively selected for CCR7 made up the naive population, which excluded terminally differentiated effector memory CD45RA+ cells. TCRdb keeps only in-frame clones here, not all; method: immunoSEQ multiplex PCR. The table has some 1,900,000 clones, about 95% seen once. Specimen: naive CD8+ T cells sorted from blood. Every receptor here comes from a man between 18 and 35 years old in good health.

For this clone: This specimen includes other DNA sequences encoding the same CDR3. The chain employs TRBV30 and TRBJ2-2; maybe TRBD1 (6 bases). Germline V gives CDR1 GTSNPN, CDR2 SVGIG (reference sequence). The CDR3 extends over 12 amino acids. The germline V and J ends were trimmed by 4 bases and 5 bases, with 8 bases remaining between them. The CDR3 loop reads CAWNRVTGELFF. The CDR3 coding sequence is TGTGCCTGGAACAGGGTAACCGGGGAGCTGTTTTTT.

The chain links TRBV15 to TRBJ2-6; D call uncertain. Germline CDR1 reads LNHNV; CDR2 reads YYDKDF (reference sequence). Trimming shortened V by 5 bases and J by 0 bases, and 5 bases separated the two germline ends. The CDR3 runs to 14 residues. Here the CDR3 DNA reads TGTGCCACCAGCGACTTCTCTGGGGCCAACGTCCTGACTTTC. Residues: CATSDFSGANVLTF. Based on the CDR3 plus reference TRBV15 and TRBJ2-6, the full variable domain is DAMVIQNPRYQVTQFGKPVTLSCSQTLNHNVMYWYQQKSSQAPKLLFHYYDKDFNNEADTPDNFQSRRPNTSFCFLDIRSPGLGDTAMYLCATSDFSGANVLTFGAGSRLTVL.

This clone is a singleton in its sample. The chain couples TRBV15 to TRBJ1-4; tentative D call: TRBD1 (5 bases). From germline, CDR1 is LNHNV and CDR2 YYDKDF (reference sequence). This CDR3 region has 15 residues. Trimming cost V 3 bases and J 5 bases, with 13 bases left between them. DNA of the CDR3: TGTGCCACCAGCAGCCCCGGGGACGGAAATGAAAAACTGTTTTTT. Translating it yields CATSSPGDGNEKLFF.

This clone was seen only once. The V call is TRBV9, the J call TRBJ2-5; 9 bases are shared with TRBD1. Unmatched junction bases numbered 6, after V lost 2 bases and J lost 4 bases. The germline V gene has CDR1 SGDLS and CDR2 YYNGEE. The length of the CDR3 is 15 residues. The CDR3 sequence is CASSVMGQGGETQYF. Here the CDR3 DNA reads TGTGCCAGCAGCGTCATGGGACAGGGAGGAGAGACCCAGTACTTC. Full variable domain (remainder filled in from reference TRBV9 and TRBJ2-5): DSGVTQTPKHLITATGQRVTLRCSPRSGDLSVYWYQQSLDQGLQFLIQYYNGEERAKGNILERFSAQQFPDLHSELNLSSLELGDSALYFCASSVMGQGGETQYFGPGTRLLVL.

The rearrangement joins TRBV7-9 to TRBJ2-1, with 10 bases aligning to TRBD2. The V and J ends lost 5 bases and 3 bases, in that order; junction bases with no gene match: 4. The CDR3 runs 15 residues. The V gene's germline CDR1 is SEHNR and CDR2 FQNEAQ (reference sequence). The chain's CDR3 is CASSDGLADYNEQFF. In nucleotides, the CDR3 is TGTGCCAGCAGCGACGGACTAGCGGACTACAATGAGCAGTTCTTC.

The chain carries TRBV4-1 and TRBJ1-2; 8 bases align to TRBD1. V lost 0 bases to trimming and J lost 2 bases; unmatched junction nucleotides: 2. The germline V gene encodes CDR1 MGHRA and CDR2 YSYEKL. This CDR3 contains 15 residues. In DNA form, the CDR3 reads TGCGCCAGCAGCCAAGATCGGACAGGGAACTATGGCTACACCTTC. This encodes CASSQDRTGNYGYTF.

This clone was detected only once. The sample contains more than one DNA sequence encoding this CDR3. The rearrangement joins TRBV9 to TRBJ2-7, with no clear D. Trimming pared 2 bases from V and 3 bases from J, leaving 6 bases between. The CDR3 consists of 12 residues. Germline V gives CDR1 SGDLS, CDR2 YYNGEE. The CDR3 spells CASSVSDYEQYF. The CDR3 DNA reads as TGTGCCAGCAGCGTTTCGGACTACGAGCAGTACTTC.

The chain has TRBV7-9 and TRBJ2-7; 11 nucleotides match TRBD1. This CDR3 is built from 15 residues. The trim removed 2 bases at V and 3 bases at J, leaving 3 bases unmatched. The germline CDR1 and CDR2 sequences are SEHNR and FQNEAQ (reference sequence). As DNA, the CDR3 is TGTGCCAGCAGCTTAAGGACAGGGGGCCACTACGAGCAGTACTTC. This translates into CASSLRTGGHYEQYF.

Turning to this clone: At the DNA level, this CDR3 is encoded by other sequences in the same sample as well. This chain connects TRBV5-1 to TRBJ2-1; D is undetermined. CDR1 and CDR2 (germline): SGHRS, YFSETQ. This CDR3 comprises 14 residues. V dropped 0 bases and J dropped 3 bases, with 7 bases sitting between them. CDR3 DNA: TGCGCCAGCAGCTTGGATGGTGACTACAATGAGCAGTTCTTC. Residues: CASSLDGDYNEQFF.

The chain carries TRBV30 and TRBJ2-1; the D gene is possibly TRBD1 (5 bases). The length of the CDR3 is 14 residues. Trimming pared 4 bases from V and 1 base from J, leaving 11 bases between. Germline lookup yields CDR1 GTSNPN and CDR2 SVGIG (reference sequence). The CDR3: CAWTAGSSYNEQFF. DNA for the CDR3: TGTGCCTGGACAGCAGGGTCGTCCTACAATGAGCAGTTCTTC. Complete variable domain (other parts from reference TRBV30 and TRBJ2-1): SQTIHQWPATLVQPVGSPLSLECTVEGTSNPNLYWYRQAAGRGLQLLFYSVGIGQISSEVPQNLSASRPQDRQFILSSKKLLLSDSGFYLCAWTAGSSYNEQFFGPGTRLTVL.

The gene calls are TRBV13 and TRBJ1-2, with no clear D. V dropped 6 bases and J dropped 6 bases, with 14 bases sitting between them. The germline gives CDR1 PRHDT, CDR2 FYEKMQ (reference sequence). The CDR3 is made up of 13 amino acids. CDR3: CASSQASWDGYTF. CDR3 nucleotides: TGTGCCAGCAGTCAAGCTAGTTGGGATGGCTACACCTTC.

Comments on this clone: Additional DNA sequences in this sample encode the identical CDR3. The chain recombines TRBV9 with TRBJ2-7; TRBD2 agrees at 7 bases. The V gene end was trimmed by 0 bases and the J gene end by 2 bases; junction bases not matched to a gene: 5. This CDR3 region has 15 residues. Germline assignment: CDR1 SGDLS and CDR2 YYNGEE. CDR3: CASSVGLAETYEQYF. In DNA form, the CDR3 reads TGTGCCAGCAGCGTAGGCCTAGCGGAAACCTACGAGCAGTACTTC.